The 3 T cell receptor beta chains in this list originate from one sample, sequenced in a study of T cell responses to AZD1222 COVID-19 vaccine. Profiled with immunoSEQ multiplex PCR; TCRdb holds only in-frame clones, not every one. The table includes roughly 97,000 clones, more than 85% detected once. Sequenced material: peripheral blood, taken on day 0 of AZD1222 vaccination. These receptors were taken from an adult in good health.

The gene calls are TRBV6-5 and TRBJ2-1; 7 positions agree with TRBD1. Looked up from germline, CDR1 is MNHEY and CDR2 is SVGAGI. This CDR3 has 13 residues. V was pared by 7 bases and J by 6 bases, with 6 bases of the junction left unmatched. In DNA, the CDR3 is TGTGCCAGCATTCGACCAGGGGGCAATGAGCAGTTCTTC. Translating it yields CASIRPGGNEQFF.

This clone is medium-sized. The V gene is TRBV15, the J gene TRBJ2-3; D might be TRBD2 (6 bases). CDR1 is LNHNV, CDR2 YYDKDF, per germline (reference sequence). V lost 4 bases and J lost 2, with 19 bases in between. The CDR3 extends over 17 amino acids. This CDR3 reads CATSTDLGGFNTDTQYF. CDR3 DNA: TGTGCCACCAGCACCGACCTCGGAGGGTTCAACACAGATACGCAGTATTTT.

This clone has just a few counts. The rearrangement links TRBV7-8 to TRBJ1-5; perhaps TRBD1 as D (6 bases). Germline lookup yields CDR1 SGHVS and CDR2 FQNEAQ. This CDR3 contains 13 residues. V was shortened by 5 bases and J by 7 bases, with 12 bases between the two germline ends. The CDR3 sequence: CASSPGGGQPQHF. In DNA, the CDR3 is TGTGCCAGCAGCCCGGGTGGGGGCCAGCCCCAGCATTTT.